This T cell receptor beta chain stems from a study of glioma-infiltrating T cells. The iRepertoire nested amplicon-rescue multiplex PCR amplified TCR alpha and beta CDR3s from RNA. MiXCR was run by TCRdb on the multiplex PCR reads, yielding one entry per CDR3 protein. The sample contains a few hundred thousand distinct CDR3 sequences, 35% to 45% of which appear only once. Between the trimmed V and J ends, which lost 0 bases and 8 bases, there was a span of 21 bases. CDR1 is LNHNV, CDR2 YYDKDF, per germline (reference sequence). This CDR3 contains 17 residues. This clonotype was observed a handful of times.

The sample consisted of glioma tissue, nonneoplastic brain tissue, or PBMCs (not recorded which). This TCR derives from a human donor with low-grade glioma or glioblastoma, undergoing nonglioma brain surgery, or in good health (not recorded which). The chain uses TRBV15 and TRBJ2-3, with a weak D call TRBD2 (6 bases). CDR3 residues: CATSREVGGAGGFTQYF. For the CDR3, the DNA is TGTGCCACCAGCAGAGAAGTCGGCGGGGCGGGCGGTTTTACGCAGTATTTT.